This entry describes one TCR beta chain. Sequencing was performed with immunoSEQ multiplex PCR; in TCRdb, only in-frame clones are kept and a portion is missing. The data contain about 270,000 clones, roughly nine tenths of them singletons. With 9 bases clipped from V and 8 bases from J, the junction kept 10 bases outside the gene matches. Germline values: CDR1 SNHLY, CDR2 FYNNEI. This CDR3 has 14 residues. These data originate in a study of blood T cell repertoires in COVID-19. Sequenced input: PBMCs or T cells enriched from blood (not recorded which). This chain uses TRBV2 with TRBJ1-2; the match to TRBD1 covers 12 bases. This receptor was taken from a woman between 18 and 30 years old who had recovered from COVID-19. CDR3 region: CASTPGTGGVGYTF. The CDR3 DNA sequence: TGTGCCAGTACACCCGGGACAGGGGGCGTCGGCTACACCTTC.